A selection of T cell receptor beta chains follows, all from one sample in a study of PD-1 blockade in classical Hodgkin lymphoma. Clones were read by immunoSEQ multiplex PCR, and TCRdb kept only the in-frame ones, dropping some. The repertoire holds about 97,000 clones, with over 80% as singletons. This specimen was peripheral blood mononuclear cells (PBMCs), taken at baseline. The receptor set was obtained from a human donor with classical Hodgkin lymphoma. CDR3s include the opening cysteine and the closing phenylalanine or tryptophan. D genes are given only for firm matches. Expanded clones are given a class, and other clones once, few, many or no size at all.

clone_size j_call v_call d_call cdr3_nt cdr3_aa
- TRBJ1-3 TRBV6-5 - TGTGCCAGCAGTTACTCGGGGGGTGGGAACACCATATATTTT CASSYSGGGNTIYF
- TRBJ2-1 TRBV18 - TGTGCCAGCTCACCAAACGTAGCGGTCGACAATGAGCAGTTCTTC CASSPNVAVDNEQFF
- TRBJ2-1 TRBV5-4 TRBD2 TGTGCCAGCAGCGCACGAGCCGGGACTAGCCGGAGCTCCTACAATGAGCAGTTCTTC CASSARAGTSRSSYNEQFF
many TRBJ2-7 TRBV4-1 - TGCGCCAGCAGCCAAGATGGATTGGGACAACCCTACGAGCAGTACTTC CASSQDGLGQPYEQYF
- TRBJ1-1 TRBV15 - TGTGCCACCAGCAGAGACGAGGGGTTGAACACTGAAGCTTTCTTT CATSRDEGLNTEAFF
- TRBJ1-4 TRBV6-1 TRBD1 TGTGCCAGCAGTGAAGCCAGGGGGAGCGAAGAAAAACTGTTTTTT CASSEARGSEEKLFF
- TRBJ1-4 TRBV19 TRBD1 TGTGCCAGTAGTCCCAGGAGGGGATCCGGGACAGGGGAAAAACTGTTTTTT CASSPRRGSGTGEKLFF
- TRBJ1-2 TRBV6-4 - TGTGCCAGCAGCCCAGCTGGGGCCAATAACTATGGCTACACCTTC CASSPAGANNYGYTF
- TRBJ2-5 TRBV28 TRBD1 TGTGCCAGCAGAGCACCAGGGGGCCGGGAGACCCAGTACTTC CASRAPGGRETQYF
- TRBJ2-5 TRBV4-2 TRBD2 TGTGCCAGCAGCCAAGATGGGCGGGAGGGGAGACAAGAGACCCAGTACTTC CASSQDGREGRQETQYF
- TRBJ2-2 TRBV9 TRBD2 TGTGCCAGCAGCCGTACTAGCGGGCATAACACCGGGGAGCTGTTTTTT CASSRTSGHNTGELFF
- TRBJ2-7 TRBV5-6 TRBD1 TGTGCCAGTTCCCGGGACAGGGGGCCCTACGAGCAGTACTTC CASSRDRGPYEQYF
- TRBJ2-2 TRBV6-4 - TGTGCCAGCACCCGCTACGCGAACACCGGGGAGCTGTTTTTT CASTRYANTGELFF
- TRBJ2-3 TRBV9 TRBD2 TGTGCCAGCAGCGTAGATCCCGCGGGAGGGATCACAGATACGCAGTATTTT CASSVDPAGGITDTQYF
few TRBJ1-5 TRBV10-2 - TGCGCCAGCAGTCGGAGTAATAGCAATCAGCCCCAGCATTTT CASSRSNSNQPQHF
- TRBJ1-1 TRBV29-1 - TGCAGCGTTGGGCCGAGGAGGAACACTGAAGCTTTCTTT CSVGPRRNTEAFF
- TRBJ1-1 TRBV6-4 - TGTGCCAGCAGTGAGGCCCAACCCCACGGGGATGAAGCTTTCTTT CASSEAQPHGDEAFF
- TRBJ2-1 TRBV6-4 - TGTGCCAGCAACCCTCAACCCTCCGGGACCAGTAATGAGCAGTTCTTC CASNPQPSGTSNEQFF
- TRBJ2-7 TRBV21-1 - TGTGCCAGCAGCCCCCCGAGCGGGACTAGCGGATTATACGAGCAGTACTTC CASSPPSGTSGLYEQYF
once TRBJ2-1 TRBV9 TRBD2 TGTGCCAGCAGCGAGGCGGAAGCGGGAGGCTTCTACAATGAGCAGTTCTTC CASSEAEAGGFYNEQFF
few TRBJ2-4 TRBV6-6 - TGTGCCAGCAGGGACGGGAGCAAAAACATTCAGTACTTC CASRDGSKNIQYF
once TRBJ2-1 TRBV9 - TGTGCCAGCAGCCCCCCCTGGGGCACCTTCCACTACAATGAGCAGTTCTTC CASSPPWGTFHYNEQFF
- TRBJ2-1 TRBV28 TRBD2 TGTGCCAGCAGTTCCAGCGGGAGGGCCATTAATGAGCAGTTCTTC CASSSSGRAINEQFF
- TRBJ1-4 TRBV2 - TGTGCCAGCAGTGTCACCGGGGAGGTGAAGAAACTGTTTTTT CASSVTGEVKKLFF
- TRBJ1-4 TRBV5-6 TRBD1 TGTGCCAGCCAAACGGAGCCGGGACAGGCGTGGGAAAAACTGTTTTTT CASQTEPGQAWEKLFF
- TRBJ1-1 TRBV12-5 - TGTGCTAGTGGTTTGGTAGAGGCAGGGATCGCTGAAGCTTTCTTT CASGLVEAGIAEAFF
few TRBJ2-1 TRBV25-1 TRBD2 TGTGCCAGCAGTGAATACGGGAGGGCCGACTGGGACGACAATGAGCAGTTCTTC CASSEYGRADWDDNEQFF
- TRBJ2-1 TRBV5-1 TRBD2 TGCGCCAGCAGCTCCCCTCAAGGGGGAGAGGCCACTAGCGGGGGGTACAATGAGCAGTTCTTC CASSSPQGGEATSGGYNEQFF
- TRBJ2-7 TRBV19 - TGTGCCAGTAGTGTGGGGGGACCCTACGAGCAGTACTTC CASSVGGPYEQYF
- TRBJ2-3 TRBV7-2 - TGTGCCAGCAGCTTAGCGGCAGATACGCAGTATTTT CASSLAADTQYF
once TRBJ2-7 TRBV18 TRBD2 TGTGCCAGCTCACCGGGACTAGCGGGCGACTACGAGCAGTACTTC CASSPGLAGDYEQYF
- TRBJ2-5 TRBV7-2 TRBD1 TGTGCCAGCAGCTTTTCCCCGCCGACAGGGAAAGAGACCCAGTACTTC CASSFSPPTGKETQYF
- TRBJ2-1 TRBV7-9 TRBD2 TGTGCCAGCAGCATGGGGACTAGCGGCCCGGGGTTGGGCAATGAGCAGTTCTTC CASSMGTSGPGLGNEQFF
- TRBJ2-7 TRBV14 - TGTGCCAGCAGCCACTGGACGGGGACCTCCTACGAGCAGTACTTC CASSHWTGTSYEQYF
- TRBJ2-5 TRBV9 TRBD2 TGTGCCAGCAGCGCGTATAGCGGGAGGGCCATTGGGACCCAGTACTTC CASSAYSGRAIGTQYF
- TRBJ2-6 TRBV2 TRBD1 TGTGCCAGCAGGACAGGGCCTGGGGCCAACGTCCTGACTTTC CASRTGPGANVLTF
- TRBJ1-2 TRBV7-8 - TGTGCCAGCAGCTTCTCGACGGGCAGGGTTGGTGGCTACACCTTC CASSFSTGRVGGYTF
few TRBJ2-7 TRBV6-1 - TGTGCCAGCAGCCTCGACGGGACGCCCGGCCGCGAGCAGTACTTC CASSLDGTPGREQYF
- TRBJ2-2 TRBV12-5 - TGTGCTAGTGGTTTTCTGGGGGGGAACACCGGGGAGCTGTTTTTT CASGFLGGNTGELFF
- TRBJ2-3 TRBV5-1 TRBD2 TGCGCCAGCAGCTTGGGGGGTAGCGGGAACGCAGATACGCAGTATTTT CASSLGGSGNADTQYF
- TRBJ1-5 TRBV2 - TGTGCCAGCAGAGCCCCCGGGAGCAATCAGCCCCAGCATTTT CASRAPGSNQPQHF
- TRBJ1-5 TRBV28 TRBD1 TGTGCCAGCAGCCGTCAACCGGGACAGGGGCGAAATCAGCCCCAGCATTTT CASSRQPGQGRNQPQHF
- TRBJ2-2 TRBV6-6 - TGTGCCAGCAGTTTGCGCGGGATGAACACCGGGGAGCTGTTTTTT CASSLRGMNTGELFF
- TRBJ2-5 TRBV25-1 TRBD1 TGTGCCAGCGGGGACAGGTCGTACCAAGAGACCCAGTACTTC CASGDRSYQETQYF
- TRBJ2-2 TRBV5-5 - TGTGCCAGCAGCTTCTTGCCCGGGGAGCTGTTTTTT CASSFLPGELFF
- TRBJ2-5 TRBV15 TRBD2 TGTGCCACCAGTGGTTTTAGCGGGAGCCAAGAGACCCAGTACTTC CATSGFSGSQETQYF
- TRBJ2-1 TRBV27 - TGTGCCAGCAGTTCCTCCCAGGAGGGTGGCAATGAGCAGTTCTTC CASSSSQEGGNEQFF
- TRBJ2-1 TRBV29-1 TRBD2 TGCAGCGCCGGACTAGCGGGGGACAATGAGCAGTTCTTC CSAGLAGDNEQFF
- TRBJ1-2 TRBV2 TRBD1 TGTGCCAGCAGTGATTCCGGACAGGGGGCTGTAGGTGGCTACACCTTC CASSDSGQGAVGGYTF